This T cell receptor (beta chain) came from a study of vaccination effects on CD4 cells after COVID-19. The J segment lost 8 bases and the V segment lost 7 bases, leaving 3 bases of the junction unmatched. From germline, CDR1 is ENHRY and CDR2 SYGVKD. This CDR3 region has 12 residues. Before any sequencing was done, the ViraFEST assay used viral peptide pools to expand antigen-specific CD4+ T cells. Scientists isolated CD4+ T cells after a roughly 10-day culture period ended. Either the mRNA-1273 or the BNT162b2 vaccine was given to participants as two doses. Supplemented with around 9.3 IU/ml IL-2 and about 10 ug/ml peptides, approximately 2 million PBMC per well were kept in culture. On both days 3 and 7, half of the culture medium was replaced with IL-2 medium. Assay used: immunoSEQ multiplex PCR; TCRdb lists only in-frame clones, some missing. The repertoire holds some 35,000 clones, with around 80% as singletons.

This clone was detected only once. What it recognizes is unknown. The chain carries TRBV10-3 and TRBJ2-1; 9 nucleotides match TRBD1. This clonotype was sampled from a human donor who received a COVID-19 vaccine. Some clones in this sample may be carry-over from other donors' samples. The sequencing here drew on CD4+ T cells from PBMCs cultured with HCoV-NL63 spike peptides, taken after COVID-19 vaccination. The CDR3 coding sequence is TGTGCCATCAAGGACAGGGGCGATGAGCAGTTCTTC. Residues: CAIKDRGDEQFF.